A selection of T cell receptor beta chains follows, all from one sample in a study of OX40 agonist ivuxolimab in advanced cancers. This table comes from immunoSEQ multiplex PCR, and its TCRdb copy is limited to in-frame clones, with some not included. In the table there are around 36,000 clones, roughly 85% of which are singletons. This specimen consisted of CD4+ or CD8+ T cells sorted from blood, obtained in a trial of the OX40 agonist ivuxolimab. The receptors here all came from an adult with an advanced solid tumor such as melanoma, head and neck, liver or kidney cancer. Both conserved end residues are part of each CDR3. D genes are given only for firm matches. Where a row states a size, it is once, few, many or the class of an expanded clone; other rows omit it.

clone_size: .; v_call: TRBV5-4; j_call: TRBJ2-7; d_call: .; cdr3_nt: TGTGCCAGCAGCTTGGCGGCCTACGAGCAGTACTTC; cdr3_aa: CASSLAAYEQYF
clone_size: .; v_call: TRBV5-6; j_call: TRBJ2-3; d_call: TRBD1; cdr3_nt: TGTGCCAGCAGCCCGCGACAGGGAAACACAGATACGCAGTATTTT; cdr3_aa: CASSPRQGNTDTQYF
clone_size: .; v_call: TRBV5-6; j_call: TRBJ2-5; d_call: TRBD1; cdr3_nt: TGTGCCAGCAGCTTGGCGGACAGGCAAGAGACCCAGTACTTC; cdr3_aa: CASSLADRQETQYF
clone_size: once; v_call: TRBV28; j_call: TRBJ2-3; d_call: .; cdr3_nt: TGTGCCAGCAGTTCCGAGATACCAATAAACACAGATACGCAGTATTTT; cdr3_aa: CASSSEIPINTDTQYF
clone_size: medium-sized; v_call: TRBV4-3; j_call: TRBJ2-7; d_call: .; cdr3_nt: TGCGCCAGCAGCCAAAATAGGGGGGAGGGGCAGTACTTC; cdr3_aa: CASSQNRGEGQYF
clone_size: .; v_call: TRBV6-4; j_call: TRBJ2-2; d_call: TRBD2; cdr3_nt: TGTGCCAGCAGTGAAGCTAGCGGGGGGGCCACCGGGGAGCTGTTTTTT; cdr3_aa: CASSEASGGATGELFF
clone_size: .; v_call: TRBV28; j_call: TRBJ1-2; d_call: TRBD1; cdr3_nt: TGTGCCAGCAGTTCGGTCGGGACAGCATTACCCTATGGCTACACCTTC; cdr3_aa: CASSSVGTALPYGYTF
clone_size: few; v_call: TRBV5-1; j_call: TRBJ2-1; d_call: TRBD1; cdr3_nt: TGCGCCAGCAGCTTGGTAGGGGGCTCGAACAATGAGCAGTTCTTC; cdr3_aa: CASSLVGGSNNEQFF
clone_size: .; v_call: TRBV7-8; j_call: TRBJ1-1; d_call: TRBD1; cdr3_nt: TGTGCCAGCAGCTCAACCGGGACAGGGGTGAACACTGAAGCTTTCTTT; cdr3_aa: CASSSTGTGVNTEAFF
clone_size: .; v_call: TRBV7-6; j_call: TRBJ2-1; d_call: .; cdr3_nt: TGTGCCAGCAGCTTAGAGGGTCTGAGGATCAATGAGCAGTTCTTC; cdr3_aa: CASSLEGLRINEQFF
clone_size: .; v_call: TRBV19; j_call: TRBJ1-5; d_call: TRBD1; cdr3_nt: TGTGCCAGTATTACCGGGACAGGGAGCAATCAGCCCCAGCATTTT; cdr3_aa: CASITGTGSNQPQHF
clone_size: few; v_call: TRBV30; j_call: TRBJ1-1; d_call: .; cdr3_nt: TGTGCCTGGAGCACAGGGTTAGGAGGCGAAGCTTTCTTT; cdr3_aa: CAWSTGLGGEAFF
clone_size: .; v_call: TRBV30; j_call: TRBJ2-1; d_call: .; cdr3_nt: TGTGCCTGGAATGCAGGTACAACCAATGAGCAGTTCTTC; cdr3_aa: CAWNAGTTNEQFF
clone_size: .; v_call: TRBV5-1; j_call: TRBJ2-2; d_call: .; cdr3_nt: TGCGCCAGTCCGGTCGGCGGGGAGCTGTTTTTT; cdr3_aa: CASPVGGELFF
clone_size: .; v_call: TRBV6-6; j_call: TRBJ2-7; d_call: .; cdr3_nt: TGTGCCAGCAGTTACCGAGCGGAACCTTATAACGAGCAGTACTTC; cdr3_aa: CASSYRAEPYNEQYF
clone_size: few; v_call: TRBV5-1; j_call: TRBJ2-1; d_call: .; cdr3_nt: TGCGCCAGCAGCTTGGGGGGGGGCGCAAATGAGCAGTTCTTC; cdr3_aa: CASSLGGGANEQFF
clone_size: once; v_call: TRBV7-8; j_call: TRBJ2-7; d_call: TRBD2; cdr3_nt: TGTGCCAGCAGAGATACCGGGACTAGCGGGACTTACGAGCAGTACTTC; cdr3_aa: CASRDTGTSGTYEQYF
clone_size: .; v_call: TRBV5-1; j_call: TRBJ2-4; d_call: .; cdr3_nt: TGCGCCAGCAGCTCAAATCTAGCCAAAAACATTCAGTACTTC; cdr3_aa: CASSSNLAKNIQYF
clone_size: .; v_call: TRBV2; j_call: TRBJ2-7; d_call: .; cdr3_nt: TGTGCCAGCAGTGAGGGCCTGATCACCTACGAGCAGTACTTC; cdr3_aa: CASSEGLITYEQYF
clone_size: .; v_call: TRBV27; j_call: TRBJ1-2; d_call: .; cdr3_nt: TGTGCCAGCAGTCCCGGGGGAGGTGGCTACACCTTC; cdr3_aa: CASSPGGGGYTF
clone_size: .; v_call: TRBV6-5; j_call: TRBJ2-7; d_call: .; cdr3_nt: TGTGCCAGCAGTTACGGCCACGAGCAGTACTTC; cdr3_aa: CASSYGHEQYF
clone_size: .; v_call: TRBV5-4; j_call: TRBJ2-7; d_call: TRBD1; cdr3_nt: TGTGCCAGCAGCCCCGGGACAGGTGGTTACGAGCAGTACTTC; cdr3_aa: CASSPGTGGYEQYF
clone_size: .; v_call: TRBV14; j_call: TRBJ2-7; d_call: .; cdr3_nt: TGTGCCAGCAGCCCAACCCGACAGAGCTCCTACGAGCAGTACTTC; cdr3_aa: CASSPTRQSSYEQYF
clone_size: once; v_call: TRBV6-5; j_call: TRBJ2-3; d_call: .; cdr3_nt: TGTGCCAGCAGTGTCGGAGGGTCAGATACGCAGTATTTT; cdr3_aa: CASSVGGSDTQYF
clone_size: .; v_call: TRBV7-8; j_call: TRBJ2-1; d_call: .; cdr3_nt: TGTGCCAGCAGCACGTCCCGGGGCTCCTACAATGAGCAGTTCTTC; cdr3_aa: CASSTSRGSYNEQFF
clone_size: .; v_call: TRBV28; j_call: TRBJ1-4; d_call: .; cdr3_nt: TGTGCCAGCAGGCTTGGGGTCAGCGAAAAACTGTTTTTT; cdr3_aa: CASRLGVSEKLFF
clone_size: .; v_call: TRBV11-1; j_call: TRBJ2-1; d_call: .; cdr3_nt: TGTGCCAGCAGCCCTTGGAGAACCTCCTACAATGAGCAGTTCTTC; cdr3_aa: CASSPWRTSYNEQFF
clone_size: .; v_call: TRBV5-5; j_call: TRBJ1-1; d_call: .; cdr3_nt: TGTGCCAGCAGCTTGGTCTTAGACTCCACTGAAGCTTTCTTT; cdr3_aa: CASSLVLDSTEAFF
clone_size: .; v_call: TRBV2; j_call: TRBJ1-4; d_call: TRBD1; cdr3_nt: TGTGCCAGCAGTGAAGGACAGGGAGTTACTAATGAAAAACTGTTTTTT; cdr3_aa: CASSEGQGVTNEKLFF
clone_size: .; v_call: TRBV4-1; j_call: TRBJ2-1; d_call: TRBD1; cdr3_nt: TGCGCCAGCAGCCTCGAGCCGGGACAGGGCTACAATGAGCAGTTCTTC; cdr3_aa: CASSLEPGQGYNEQFF
clone_size: .; v_call: TRBV18; j_call: TRBJ2-2; d_call: .; cdr3_nt: TGTGCCAGCTCACCAACAGCGGGTTACACCGGGGAGCTGTTTTTT; cdr3_aa: CASSPTAGYTGELFF
clone_size: .; v_call: TRBV5-8; j_call: TRBJ1-4; d_call: TRBD1; cdr3_nt: TGTGCCAGCAGCACAGGGGATGCAACTAATGAAAAACTGTTTTTT; cdr3_aa: CASSTGDATNEKLFF
clone_size: .; v_call: TRBV21-1; j_call: TRBJ1-1; d_call: .; cdr3_nt: TGTGCCAGCAGCCCGGTGGGACGGGCTGAAGCTTTCTTT; cdr3_aa: CASSPVGRAEAFF
clone_size: .; v_call: TRBV9; j_call: TRBJ2-1; d_call: .; cdr3_nt: TGTGCCAGCAGCGTAGGACCGAGAAACAATGAGCAGTTCTTC; cdr3_aa: CASSVGPRNNEQFF
clone_size: .; v_call: TRBV7-9; j_call: TRBJ2-5; d_call: TRBD2; cdr3_nt: TGTGCCAGCAGCCCCAAACAGGCTAGCGGGTTCCAAGAGACCCAGTACTTC; cdr3_aa: CASSPKQASGFQETQYF
clone_size: .; v_call: TRBV27; j_call: TRBJ2-7; d_call: .; cdr3_nt: TGTGCCAGCAGTCCCCGGGCGGTTGGCTCCTACGAGCAGTACTTC; cdr3_aa: CASSPRAVGSYEQYF
clone_size: .; v_call: TRBV2; j_call: TRBJ2-1; d_call: .; cdr3_nt: TGTGCCAGCACCCACCGGGACCTAAGTACCTACAATGAGCAGTTCTTC; cdr3_aa: CASTHRDLSTYNEQFF
clone_size: once; v_call: TRBV29-1; j_call: TRBJ2-7; d_call: TRBD1; cdr3_nt: TGCAGCGTTGAAGGACAGGGGAAATACGAGCAGTACTTC; cdr3_aa: CSVEGQGKYEQYF
clone_size: few; v_call: TRBV7-3; j_call: TRBJ2-7; d_call: TRBD2; cdr3_nt: TGTGCCAGCAGCTTAGGGCTAGCGGAGGCGGACGAGCAGTACTTC; cdr3_aa: CASSLGLAEADEQYF
clone_size: .; v_call: TRBV30; j_call: TRBJ2-1; d_call: .; cdr3_nt: TGTGCCTGGATAGGGTTCTACAATGAGCAGTTCTTC; cdr3_aa: CAWIGFYNEQFF
clone_size: .; v_call: TRBV11-3; j_call: TRBJ2-7; d_call: TRBD2; cdr3_nt: TGTGCCAGCAGCGCCGGACTAGCGGGAGTTTCCGAGCAGTACTTC; cdr3_aa: CASSAGLAGVSEQYF